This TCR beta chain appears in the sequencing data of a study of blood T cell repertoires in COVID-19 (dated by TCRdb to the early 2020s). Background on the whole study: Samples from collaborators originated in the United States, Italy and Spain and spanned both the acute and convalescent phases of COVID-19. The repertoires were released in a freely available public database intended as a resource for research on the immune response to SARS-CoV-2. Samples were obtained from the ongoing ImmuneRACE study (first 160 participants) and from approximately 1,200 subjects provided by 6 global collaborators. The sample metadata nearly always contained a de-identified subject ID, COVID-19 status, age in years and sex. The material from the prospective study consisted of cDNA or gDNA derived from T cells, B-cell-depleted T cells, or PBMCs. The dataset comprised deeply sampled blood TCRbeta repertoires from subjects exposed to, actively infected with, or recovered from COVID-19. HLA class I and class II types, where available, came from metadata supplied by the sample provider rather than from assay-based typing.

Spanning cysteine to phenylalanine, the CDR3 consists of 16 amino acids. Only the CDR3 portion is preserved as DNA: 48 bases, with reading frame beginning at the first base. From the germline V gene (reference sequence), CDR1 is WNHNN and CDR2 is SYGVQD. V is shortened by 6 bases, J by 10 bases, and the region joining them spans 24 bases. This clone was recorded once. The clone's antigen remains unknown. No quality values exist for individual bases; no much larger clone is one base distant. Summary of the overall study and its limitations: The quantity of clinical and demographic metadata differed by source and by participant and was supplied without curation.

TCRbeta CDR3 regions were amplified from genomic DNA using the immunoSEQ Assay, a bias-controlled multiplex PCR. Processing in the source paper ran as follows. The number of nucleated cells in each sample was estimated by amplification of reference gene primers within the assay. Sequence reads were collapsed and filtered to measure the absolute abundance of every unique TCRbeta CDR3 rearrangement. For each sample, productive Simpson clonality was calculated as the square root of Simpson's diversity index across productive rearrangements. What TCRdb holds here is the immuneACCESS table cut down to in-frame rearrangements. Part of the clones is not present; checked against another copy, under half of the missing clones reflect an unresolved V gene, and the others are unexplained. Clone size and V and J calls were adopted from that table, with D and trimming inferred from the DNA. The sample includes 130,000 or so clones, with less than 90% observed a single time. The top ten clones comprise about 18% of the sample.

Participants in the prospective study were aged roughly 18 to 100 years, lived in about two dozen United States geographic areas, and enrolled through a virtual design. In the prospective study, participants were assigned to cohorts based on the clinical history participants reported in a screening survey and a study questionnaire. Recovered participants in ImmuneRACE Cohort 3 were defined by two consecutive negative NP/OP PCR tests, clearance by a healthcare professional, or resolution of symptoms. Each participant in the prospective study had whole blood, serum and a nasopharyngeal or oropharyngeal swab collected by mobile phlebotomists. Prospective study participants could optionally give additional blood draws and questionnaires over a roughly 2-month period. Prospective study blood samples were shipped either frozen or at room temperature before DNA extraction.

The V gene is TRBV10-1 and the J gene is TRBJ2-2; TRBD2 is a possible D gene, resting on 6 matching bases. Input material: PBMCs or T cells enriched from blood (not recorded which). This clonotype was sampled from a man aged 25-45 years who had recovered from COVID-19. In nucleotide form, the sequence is TGCGCCAGCAGCTCAAGGCGGGACGGAGGATTCGAGGAGCTGTTTTTT. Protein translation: CASSSRRDGGFEELFF.